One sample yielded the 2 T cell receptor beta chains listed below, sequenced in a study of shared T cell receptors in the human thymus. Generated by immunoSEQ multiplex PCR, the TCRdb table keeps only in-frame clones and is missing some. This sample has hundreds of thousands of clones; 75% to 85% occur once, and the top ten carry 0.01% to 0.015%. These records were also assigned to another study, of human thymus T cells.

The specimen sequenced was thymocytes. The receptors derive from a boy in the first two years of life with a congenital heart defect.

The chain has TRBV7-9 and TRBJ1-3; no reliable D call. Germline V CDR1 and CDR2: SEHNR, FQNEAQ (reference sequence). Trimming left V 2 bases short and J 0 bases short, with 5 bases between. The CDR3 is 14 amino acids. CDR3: CASSLSYSGNTIYF. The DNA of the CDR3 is TGTGCCAGCAGCTTATCCTACTCTGGAAACACCATATATTTT.

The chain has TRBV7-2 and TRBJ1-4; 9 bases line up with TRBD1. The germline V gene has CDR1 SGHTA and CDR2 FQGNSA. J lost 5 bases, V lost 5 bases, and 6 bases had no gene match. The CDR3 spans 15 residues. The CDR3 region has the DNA TGTGCCAGCAGCGACAGGGGACAGGGAAATGAAAAACTGTTTTTT. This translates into CASSDRGQGNEKLFF.